The 25 T cell receptor beta chains reported below all come from one sample, sequenced in a study of a mutant IDH1 vaccine in newly diagnosed glioma. The repertoire was sequenced with immunoSEQ multiplex PCR; TCRdb's copy has only in-frame clones and lacks some. Of about 68,000 clones in the sample, about four fifths are singletons; the top ten hold roughly 8.2%. The time point was: baseline, week 1 (first vaccination visit). The treatment was: pre-vaccination baseline after standard-of-care therapy. The sample consisted of PBMCs, taken from a glioma patient treated with radiotherapy, temozolomide or both. These receptors came from a middle-aged man with glioma.

V gene TRBV19 combines with J gene TRBJ2-4, with D possibly being TRBD1 (6 bases). Germline V lookup: CDR1 LNHDA, CDR2 SQIVND (reference sequence). The CDR3 runs 13 residues. The V gene lost 5 bases and the J gene lost 9 bases, with 14 bases spanning the gap. CDR3 sequence reads: CASSAGERGIQYF. In DNA, the CDR3 is TGTGCCAGTAGTGCAGGGGAACGAGGCATTCAGTACTTC.

V usage is TRBV6-1 and J usage is TRBJ2-7; TRBD1 aligns across 9 bases. The CDR3 is 15 amino acids. CDR1 is MNHNS, CDR2 SASEGT, per germline. V was pared by 10 bases and J by 5 bases, with 15 bases of the junction left unmatched. This CDR3 is CATDRIGTGSNEQYF. The CDR3 DNA reads as TGTGCCACCGATCGTATCGGGACAGGGAGTAACGAGCAGTACTTC.

The genes are TRBV6-1 and TRBJ1-5; no clear D. The germline V gene has CDR1 MNHNS and CDR2 SASEGT. Deletions cut 2 bases from V and 1 base from J, with 6 bases between. The CDR3 runs to 14 residues. Here the CDR3 DNA reads TGTGCCAGCAGTGAACTCGGAAGCAATCAGCCCCAGCATTTT. Encoded protein: CASSELGSNQPQHF.

This chain uses TRBV5-4 with TRBJ1-2; tentative D call: TRBD1 (5 bases). V lost 0 bases and J lost 4, with 10 bases in between. The CDR3 contains 14 residues. The germline gives CDR1 SGHNT, CDR2 YYREEE (reference sequence). CDR3 in amino acids: CASSLEAGRYGYTF. The DNA for the CDR3 is TGTGCCAGCAGCTTGGAGGCAGGGCGCTATGGCTACACCTTC.

The genes are TRBV2 and TRBJ1-2; unclear D gene. CDR3 size: 15 residues. Germline CDR1 reads SNHLY; CDR2 reads FYNNEI. V was shortened by 7 bases and J by 0 bases, with 15 bases between the two germline ends. CDR3 protein: CASTTTQVANYGYTF. CDR3 sequence (DNA): TGTGCCAGCACCACCACTCAGGTAGCTAACTATGGCTACACCTTC.

The V and J genes are TRBV5-1 and TRBJ2-7; 10 bases map to TRBD2. The germline gives CDR1 SGHRS, CDR2 YFSETQ. The CDR3 is 14 residues long. V lost 1 base and J lost 5; bases outside the gene matches: 3. The CDR3 region is CASSLTSGVDEQYF. The CDR3 nucleotides read TGCGCCAGCAGCTTGACTAGCGGGGTCGACGAGCAGTACTTC.

The rearrangement links TRBV28 to TRBJ1-5; TRBD1 might be the D (6 bases). V dropped 3 bases and J dropped 5 bases, with 14 bases sitting between them. Germline V CDR1 and CDR2: MDHEN, SYDVKM. The CDR3 contains 15 residues. The CDR3 protein is CASSFGQPGDQPQHF. DNA for the CDR3: TGTGCCAGCAGTTTTGGACAGCCAGGCGATCAGCCCCAGCATTTT.

The chain recombines TRBV29-1 with TRBJ2-7; 11 bases are a match to TRBD1. CDR1 and CDR2 (germline): SQVTM, ANQGSEA. The V gene end was trimmed by 0 bases and the J gene end by 6 bases; junction bases not matched to a gene: 13. The CDR3 consists of 17 residues. The CDR3 loop reads CSVEDRLGDRGYGEQYF. CDR3 coding DNA: TGCAGCGTTGAAGATCGCCTCGGGGACAGGGGGTATGGCGAGCAGTACTTC.

V and J are TRBV14 and TRBJ2-7; the D is unclear. Per the germline V gene, CDR1 is SGHDN and CDR2 is FVKESK. The V end was cut by 2 bases, the J end by 4 bases, with 9 bases between. This CDR3 is built from 13 residues. The CDR3 here is CASSQNLDYEQYF. The DNA of the CDR3 is TGTGCCAGCAGCCAAAACCTAGATTACGAGCAGTACTTC.

Only a few counts were recorded for this clone. The chain carries TRBV30 and TRBJ1-1; D is ambiguous. The CDR3 consists of 11 residues. With 4 bases removed from V and 9 bases from J, the gap between germline ends came to 12 bases. Germline CDR1 GTSNPN, CDR2 SVGIG (reference sequence). The CDR3 loop is CAWNRETKAFF. Written as DNA, the CDR3 is TGTGCCTGGAACCGGGAAACAAAAGCTTTCTTT.

This clone is medium-sized by share. The chain carries TRBV19 and TRBJ2-3, with 8 bases lining up with TRBD2. CDR3 length: 13 amino acids. Germline trimming cut 3 bases from V and 7 bases from J; bases unmatched to any gene: 3. CDR1 and CDR2 (germline): LNHDA, SQIVND (reference sequence). The CDR3 reads CASSIGGGNTQYF. CDR3 DNA sequence: TGTGCCAGTAGTATCGGCGGGGGGAATACGCAGTATTTT.

The rearrangement joins TRBV25-1 to TRBJ2-1; possibly TRBD2 for D (6 bases). With 1 base removed from V and 1 base from J, the gap between germline ends came to 8 bases. Per the germline V gene, CDR1 is MGHDK and CDR2 is SYGVNS. The CDR3 covers 15 residues. CDR3 nucleotides: TGTGCCAGCAGTGAATTGGGGGGATCCTACAATGAGCAGTTCTTC. This sequence encodes CASSELGGSYNEQFF.

The chain carries TRBV10-2 and TRBJ1-2; 8 bases are shared with TRBD1. The V gene end was trimmed by 6 bases and the J gene end by 2 bases; junction bases not matched to a gene: 8. This CDR3 spans 15 amino acids. Germline loops: CDR1 WSHSY, CDR2 SAAADI. The CDR3 reads CASSTDRVSNYGYTF. The CDR3 region has the DNA TGCGCCAGCAGCACGGACAGGGTGTCAAACTATGGCTACACCTTC.

The chain joins TRBV5-6 to TRBJ2-7; tentatively, D is TRBD1 or TRBD2 (5 bases each). V dropped 0 bases and J dropped 7 bases, with 11 bases sitting between them. Germline CDR1 reads SGHDT; CDR2 reads YYEEEE. This CDR3 spans 13 amino acids. The CDR3 bases are TGTGCCAGCAGCTTGGGCCTTTGGGGGGAGCAGTACTTC. Encoded protein: CASSLGLWGEQYF.

The chain combines TRBV6-5 with TRBJ1-2, with 10 bases lining up with TRBD1. Germline lookup yields CDR1 MNHEY and CDR2 SVGAGI. The CDR3 covers 15 residues. J lost 8 bases, V lost 0 bases, and 6 bases had no gene match. CDR3 in DNA: TGTGCCAGCAGTTACTCACGGGGACAGGGGATGGGCTACACCTTC. Its protein product is CASSYSRGQGMGYTF.

J is TRBJ2-5 and V is TRBV18; TRBD2 matches at 8 bases. After removal of 0 bases from V and 5 bases from J, the junction contained 8 bases not matched to a gene. Germline loops: CDR1 KGHSH, CDR2 LQKENI. The CDR3 totals 16 residues. This chain's CDR3 is CASSPPVSGGAETQYF. Written as DNA, the CDR3 is TGTGCCAGCTCACCACCGGTCAGCGGGGGCGCGGAGACCCAGTACTTC.

V gene TRBV4-2 combines with J gene TRBJ2-7; no firm D call. CDR1 and CDR2 (germline): LGHNA, YNFKEQ. The CDR3 spans 13 residues. The germline V and J ends were trimmed by 1 base and 3 bases, with 7 bases remaining between them. CDR3 sequence reads: CASSQGSYYEQYF. The CDR3 bases are TGTGCCAGCAGCCAAGGCAGTTACTACGAGCAGTACTTC.

J is TRBJ1-5 and V is TRBV18; 7 bases fit TRBD1. V was pared by 3 bases and J by 7 bases, with 6 bases of the junction left unmatched. The CDR3 is 14 amino acids. Germline CDR1 is KGHSH and CDR2 is LQKENI. Written as DNA, the CDR3 is TGTGCCAGCTCACCGACAGGGCAAGGGCAGCCCCAGCATTTT. Translating it yields CASSPTGQGQPQHF.

The sample holds a few counts of this clone. V gene TRBV5-1 combines with J gene TRBJ1-1; tentatively, D is TRBD1 (6 bases). Germline V gene sequence: CDR1 SGHRS, CDR2 YFSETQ. V lost 4 bases and J 5 bases, leaving 15 bases between the germline ends. This CDR3 has 14 amino acids. The CDR3 DNA sequence: TGCGCCAGCAGCGAACAAACAGGGACTACTGAAGCTTTCTTT. This encodes CASSEQTGTTEAFF.

This chain's CDR3 is CASSHRTGKNQPQHF. The CDR3, as DNA: TGTGCCAGCAGCCACAGGACAGGGAAAAATCAGCCCCAGCATTTT. The chain carries TRBV6-5 and TRBJ1-5; 8 bases match TRBD1. This CDR3 is built from 15 residues. Per germline, CDR1 MNHEY and CDR2 SVGAGI. V trimming: 6 bases; J trimming: 4 bases; junction bases outside the gene matches: 8.

The chain couples TRBV19 to TRBJ2-5, with 7 positions matching TRBD2. Germline CDR1 is LNHDA and CDR2 is SQIVND (reference sequence). The CDR3 has 14 amino acids. The ends lost 6 bases at V and 4 bases at J; junction bases unmatched: 8. The CDR3 DNA reads as TGTGCCAGTAGCATAACGGGGGGTGCAGAGACCCAGTACTTC. Its protein product is CASSITGGAETQYF.

This clone was seen a few times. This rearrangement joins TRBV5-4 to TRBJ2-7; TRBD1 agrees at 9 bases. V shed 5 bases, J shed 1 base, and the junction held 7 bases outside the gene matches. This CDR3 has 15 residues. Looked up from germline, CDR1 is SGHNT and CDR2 is YYREEE (reference sequence). The CDR3 DNA follows: TGTGCCAGCAGTGCCTCCGGGACAGGGTCCTACGAGCAGTACTTC. This sequence encodes CASSASGTGSYEQYF.

This sequence joins TRBV5-1 and TRBJ1-2; D is unresolved. The CDR3 spans 13 residues. Between the trimmed V and J ends, which lost 7 bases and 3 bases, there was a span of 13 bases. Germline V gene lookup returns CDR1 SGHRS and CDR2 YFSETQ. The CDR3 DNA reads TGCGCCAGCGGGTCTCACGGAGACTATGGCTACACCTTC. Amino acid sequence: CASGSHGDYGYTF.

V is TRBV2 and J is TRBJ1-6, with D unclear. Germline assignment: CDR1 SNHLY and CDR2 FYNNEI. Trimming took 6 bases from V and 7 from J, leaving 16 bases between them. This CDR3 has 15 amino acids. Here the CDR3 DNA reads TGTGCCAGCAGGGCAACCGAAGGGCAGAATTCACCCCTCCACTTT. It translates to CASRATEGQNSPLHF.

The chain combines TRBV29-1 with TRBJ1-1; the D gene is possibly TRBD1 (6 bases). Germline V gene sequence: CDR1 SQVTM, CDR2 ANQGSEA. The CDR3 length is 14 residues. Trimming stripped 5 bases from V and 3 bases from J, with 16 bases between. CDR3 amino acids: CSVNRGAWDTEAFF. CDR3 coding DNA: TGCAGCGTTAATAGGGGGGCTTGGGACACTGAAGCTTTCTTT.